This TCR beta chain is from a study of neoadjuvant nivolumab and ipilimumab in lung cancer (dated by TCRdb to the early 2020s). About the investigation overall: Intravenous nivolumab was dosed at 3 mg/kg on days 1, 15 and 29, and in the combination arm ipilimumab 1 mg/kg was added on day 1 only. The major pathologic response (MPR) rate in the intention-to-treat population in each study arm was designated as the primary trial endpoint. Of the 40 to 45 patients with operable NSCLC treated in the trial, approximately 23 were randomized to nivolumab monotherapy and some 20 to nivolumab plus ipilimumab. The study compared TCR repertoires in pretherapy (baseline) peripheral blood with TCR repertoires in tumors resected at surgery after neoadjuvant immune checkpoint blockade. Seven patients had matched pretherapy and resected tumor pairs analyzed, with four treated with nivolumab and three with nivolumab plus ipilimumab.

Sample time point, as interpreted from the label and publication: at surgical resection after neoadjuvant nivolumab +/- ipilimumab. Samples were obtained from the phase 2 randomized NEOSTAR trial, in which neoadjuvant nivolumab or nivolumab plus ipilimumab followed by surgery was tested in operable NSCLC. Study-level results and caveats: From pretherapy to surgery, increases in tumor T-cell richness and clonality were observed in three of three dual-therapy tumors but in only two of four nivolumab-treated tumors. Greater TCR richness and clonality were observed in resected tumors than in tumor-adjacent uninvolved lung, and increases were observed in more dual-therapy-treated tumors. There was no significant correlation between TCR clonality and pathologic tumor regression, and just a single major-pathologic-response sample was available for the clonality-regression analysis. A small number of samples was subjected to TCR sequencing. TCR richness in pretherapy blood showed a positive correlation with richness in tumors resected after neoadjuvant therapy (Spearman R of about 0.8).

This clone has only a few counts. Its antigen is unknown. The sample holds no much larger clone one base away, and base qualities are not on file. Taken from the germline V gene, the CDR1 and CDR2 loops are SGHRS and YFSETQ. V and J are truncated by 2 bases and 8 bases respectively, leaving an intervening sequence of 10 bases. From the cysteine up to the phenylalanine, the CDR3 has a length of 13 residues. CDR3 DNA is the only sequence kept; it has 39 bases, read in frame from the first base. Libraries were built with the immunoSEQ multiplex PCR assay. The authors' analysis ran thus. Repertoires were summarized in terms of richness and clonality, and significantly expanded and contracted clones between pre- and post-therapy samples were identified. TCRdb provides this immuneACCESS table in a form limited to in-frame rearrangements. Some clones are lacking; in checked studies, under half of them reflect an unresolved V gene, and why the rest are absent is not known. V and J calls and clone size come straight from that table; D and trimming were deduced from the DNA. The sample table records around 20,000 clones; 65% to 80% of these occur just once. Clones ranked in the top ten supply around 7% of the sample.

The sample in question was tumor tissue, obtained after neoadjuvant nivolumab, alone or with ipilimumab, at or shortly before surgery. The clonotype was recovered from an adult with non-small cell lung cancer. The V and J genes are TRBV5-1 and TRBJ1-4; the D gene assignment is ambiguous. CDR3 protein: CASSFQSGEKLFF. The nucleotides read TGCGCCAGCAGCTTCCAGTCTGGAGAAAAACTGTTTTTT.